The clone carrying this T cell receptor beta chain was seen ten or more times. This CDR3 contains 12 residues. The germline CDR1 and CDR2 sequences are ENHRY and SYGVKD. V lost 5 bases, J lost 4 bases, and 8 bases lay in between. TCRdb reprocessed the 5' RACE reads with MiXCR, giving one entry per CDR3 protein. Of over 90,000 distinct CDR3 sequences in the sample, about an eighth were seen once. This sample is part of a study of early T cells in non-severe SARS-CoV-2 infection. The chain couples TRBV10-3 to TRBJ1-2; unclear D gene. The sample in question was whole blood, obtained at baseline. The sequence derives from an adult who was a healthcare worker with PCR-confirmed SARS-CoV-2 infection or an uninfected control (not recorded which). In DNA, the CDR3 is TGTGCCATCAGTTCAGTGTCCTATGGCTACACCTTC. It yields the protein CAISSVSYGYTF.